This is a list of T cell receptor beta chains from one sample in a study of cytomegalovirus exposure and HLA in healthy donors. Produced via immunoSEQ multiplex PCR; TCRdb's table is partial and in-frame only. Of roughly 92,000 clones in the sample, about 80% were seen once. The sequencing sample was made of PBMCs. Receptors were obtained from a woman aged 45-65 years in good health and CMV-seropositive. CDR3s leave out the opening cysteine and the closing phenylalanine or tryptophan. The D gene is left open where the match is weak.

>TRBV9|TRBJ2-2|14|NA
ASSVALSGNTGELF
>TRBV27|TRBJ1-1|11|NA
ASRNRANTEAF
>TRBV27|TRBJ1-2|11|NA
ASGAGVAYGYT
>TRBV29-1|TRBJ2-1|15|TRBD1
SANNVLGDRPYNEQF
>TRBV2|TRBJ1-5|11|NA
ASSPGIGQPQH
>TRBV6-5|TRBJ1-3|13|NA
ASSYGGASGNTIY
>TRBV18|TRBJ1-1|14|TRBD1
ASSPPAGTANTEAF
>TRBV5-4|TRBJ1-2|13|TRBD1
ASSLVQGVNYGYT
>TRBV5-4|TRBJ1-4|16|NA
ASSSAEGGGSTNEKLF
>TRBV9|TRBJ2-3|14|TRBD2
ASSVASGGPTDTQY
>TRBV10-1|TRBJ2-3|12|NA
ASSVEGSTDTQY
>TRBV4-1|TRBJ1-5|12|NA
ASSQDSSNQPQH
>TRBV30|TRBJ2-1|13|TRBD1
AWNRDRAYHNEQF
>TRBV20-1|TRBJ2-3|8|NA
SASLDTQY
>TRBV6-5|TRBJ1-1|13|NA
ASSPLGRRNTEAF
>TRBV7-3|TRBJ1-2|13|TRBD1
ASSPGTGSIYGYT
>TRBV2|TRBJ1-5|14|TRBD1
ASKFEGQYSNQPQH
>TRBV2|TRBJ2-1|13|NA
ASMEGPLQVNEQF
>TRBV7-8|TRBJ2-1|11|TRBD2
ASSHRGTTEQF
>TRBV5-1|TRBJ2-1|14|NA
ASSAGLNTPGNEQF